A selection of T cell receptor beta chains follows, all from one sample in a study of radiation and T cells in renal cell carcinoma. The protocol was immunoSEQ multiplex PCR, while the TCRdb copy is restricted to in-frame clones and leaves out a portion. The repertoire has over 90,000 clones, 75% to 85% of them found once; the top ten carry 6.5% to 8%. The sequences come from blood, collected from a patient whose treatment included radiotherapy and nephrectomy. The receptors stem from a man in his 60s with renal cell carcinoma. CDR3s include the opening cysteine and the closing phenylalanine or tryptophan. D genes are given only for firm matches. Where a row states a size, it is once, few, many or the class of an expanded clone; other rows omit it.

CDR3aa: CASIQAGTGNIEAFF
j_gene: TRBJ1-1
v_gene: TRBV7-8
d_gene: TRBD1
abundance: .

CDR3aa: CASSSFTDTQYF
j_gene: TRBJ2-3
v_gene: TRBV27
d_gene: .
abundance: .

CDR3aa: CASSLQGQGGYEQYF
j_gene: TRBJ2-7
v_gene: TRBV5-5
d_gene: TRBD1
abundance: .

CDR3aa: CASTGTVNYEQYF
j_gene: .
v_gene: TRBV6-7
d_gene: TRBD1
abundance: .

CDR3aa: CASSLEGPGSGNTIYF
j_gene: TRBJ1-3
v_gene: TRBV5-1
d_gene: .
abundance: .

CDR3aa: CASSFAGDNIQYF
j_gene: TRBJ2-4
v_gene: TRBV11-2
d_gene: TRBD2
abundance: .

CDR3aa: CATRTGVAEKLFF
j_gene: TRBJ1-4
v_gene: TRBV28
d_gene: TRBD1
abundance: .

CDR3aa: CASSYRGLRGTDTQYF
j_gene: TRBJ2-3
v_gene: TRBV6-5
d_gene: TRBD1
abundance: .

CDR3aa: CASSLRGQGTNTGELFF
j_gene: TRBJ2-2
v_gene: TRBV5-1
d_gene: TRBD1
abundance: .

CDR3aa: CASRQSPGTYNEQFF
j_gene: TRBJ2-1
v_gene: TRBV2
d_gene: .
abundance: .

CDR3aa: CASNQDRGREDTQYF
j_gene: TRBJ2-3
v_gene: TRBV2
d_gene: TRBD1
abundance: .

CDR3aa: CASSLASRTYGNTIYF
j_gene: TRBJ1-3
v_gene: TRBV7-8
d_gene: .
abundance: .

CDR3aa: CASSFDTGGNTIYF
j_gene: TRBJ1-3
v_gene: TRBV13
d_gene: .
abundance: .

CDR3aa: CASSPRGDTYTDTQYF
j_gene: TRBJ2-3
v_gene: TRBV9
d_gene: .
abundance: .

CDR3aa: CASSGTSGSGPGELFF
j_gene: TRBJ2-2
v_gene: TRBV10-1
d_gene: TRBD2
abundance: .

CDR3aa: CATSRQTGPFSQYF
j_gene: TRBJ2-5
v_gene: TRBV15
d_gene: TRBD1
abundance: .

CDR3aa: CASSAWWRLAGGGHNEQFF
j_gene: TRBJ2-1
v_gene: TRBV9
d_gene: TRBD2
abundance: .

CDR3aa: CAISESSRETQYF
j_gene: TRBJ2-5
v_gene: TRBV10-3
d_gene: .
abundance: .

CDR3aa: CASSLEVFTDTQYF
j_gene: TRBJ2-3
v_gene: TRBV7-2
d_gene: .
abundance: .

CDR3aa: CAWSPRGSRETQYF
j_gene: TRBJ2-5
v_gene: TRBV30
d_gene: .
abundance: .

CDR3aa: CASSMAGPYEQYF
j_gene: TRBJ2-7
v_gene: TRBV19
d_gene: .
abundance: .

CDR3aa: CASKGRGSQPQHF
j_gene: TRBJ1-5
v_gene: TRBV28
d_gene: .
abundance: .

CDR3aa: CASSPRPLGNEKLFF
j_gene: TRBJ1-4
v_gene: TRBV4-1
d_gene: .
abundance: few

CDR3aa: CASSLEGTSTDTQYF
j_gene: TRBJ2-3
v_gene: TRBV5-1
d_gene: .
abundance: .